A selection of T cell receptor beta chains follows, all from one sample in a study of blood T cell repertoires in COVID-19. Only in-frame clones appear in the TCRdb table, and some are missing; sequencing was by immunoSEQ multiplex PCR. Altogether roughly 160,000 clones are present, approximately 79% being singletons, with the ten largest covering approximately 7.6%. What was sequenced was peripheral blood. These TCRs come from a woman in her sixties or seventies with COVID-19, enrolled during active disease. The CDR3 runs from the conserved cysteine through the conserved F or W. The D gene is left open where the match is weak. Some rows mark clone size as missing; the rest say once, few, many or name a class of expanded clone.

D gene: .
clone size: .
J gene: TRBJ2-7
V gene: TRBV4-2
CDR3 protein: CASSQGPESTLYEQYF
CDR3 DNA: TGTGCCAGCAGCCAAGGTCCTGAATCTACTCTCTACGAGCAGTACTTC

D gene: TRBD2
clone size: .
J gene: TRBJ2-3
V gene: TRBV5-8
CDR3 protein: CASSWRYGTSEKGTDTQYF
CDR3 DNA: TGTGCCAGCAGCTGGAGGTACGGGACTAGCGAAAAAGGCACAGATACGCAGTATTTT

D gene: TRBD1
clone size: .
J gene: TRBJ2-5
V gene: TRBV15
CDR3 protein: CATSPARTGQETQYF
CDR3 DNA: TGTGCCACCAGCCCCGCCCGGACAGGACAAGAGACCCAGTACTTC

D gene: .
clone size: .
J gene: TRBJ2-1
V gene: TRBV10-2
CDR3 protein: CASSQGGNEQFF
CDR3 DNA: TGCGCCAGCAGTCAGGGCGGAAATGAGCAGTTCTTC

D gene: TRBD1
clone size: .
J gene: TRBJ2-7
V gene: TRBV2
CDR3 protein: CASRPWGTGVSEQYF
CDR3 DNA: TGTGCCAGCAGGCCCTGGGGGACAGGGGTCTCAGAGCAGTACTTC

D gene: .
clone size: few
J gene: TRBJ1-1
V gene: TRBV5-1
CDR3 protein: CASSLASMNTEAFF
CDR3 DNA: TGCGCCAGCAGCTTGGCCTCTATGAACACTGAAGCTTTCTTT

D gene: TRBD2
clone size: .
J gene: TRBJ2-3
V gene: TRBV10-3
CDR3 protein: CAIKGLAGASTDTQYF
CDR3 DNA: TGTGCCATCAAGGGACTAGCGGGAGCTAGCACAGATACGCAGTATTTT

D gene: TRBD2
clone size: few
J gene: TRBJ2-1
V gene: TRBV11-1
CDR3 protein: CASSLGGSGYNEQFF
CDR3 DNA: TGTGCCAGCAGCTTAGGCGGGAGCGGCTACAATGAGCAGTTCTTC

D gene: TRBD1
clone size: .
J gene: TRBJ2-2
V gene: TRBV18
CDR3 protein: CASSPRKGQPDGELFF
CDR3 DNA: TGTGCCAGCTCACCACGAAAGGGACAGCCCGACGGGGAGCTGTTTTTT

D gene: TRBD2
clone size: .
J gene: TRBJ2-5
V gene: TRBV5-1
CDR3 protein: CASSQSGTSALGETQYF
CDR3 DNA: TGCGCCAGCAGCCAGTCTGGGACTAGCGCTTTGGGAGAGACCCAGTACTTC

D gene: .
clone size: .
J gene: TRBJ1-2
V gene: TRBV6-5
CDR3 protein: CASSPGQGVYGYTF
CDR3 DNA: TGTGCCAGCAGTCCCGGCCAGGGTGTCTATGGCTACACCTTC

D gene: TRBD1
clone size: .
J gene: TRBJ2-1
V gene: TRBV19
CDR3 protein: CASSTGTGSYNEQFF
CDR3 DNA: TGTGCCAGTAGTACCGGGACAGGAAGCTACAATGAGCAGTTCTTC

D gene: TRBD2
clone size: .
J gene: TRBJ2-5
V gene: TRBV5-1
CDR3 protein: CASSLTSGGPGGTQYF
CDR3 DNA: TGCGCCAGCAGCCTAACTAGCGGGGGGCCCGGCGGGACCCAGTACTTC

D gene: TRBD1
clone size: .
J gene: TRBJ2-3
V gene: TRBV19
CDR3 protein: CASSEGARKVVGDTQYF
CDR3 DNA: TGTGCCAGTAGTGAGGGGGCGCGGAAGGTTGTAGGAGATACGCAGTATTTT

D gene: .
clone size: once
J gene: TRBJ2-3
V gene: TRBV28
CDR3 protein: CASSSSAGTSTDTQYF
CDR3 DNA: TGTGCCAGCAGTTCCTCGGCCGGGACTAGCACAGATACGCAGTATTTT

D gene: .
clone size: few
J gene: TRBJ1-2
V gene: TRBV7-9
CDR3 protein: CASSLTASSGYTF
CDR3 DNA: TGTGCCAGCAGCCTGACAGCATCGAGCGGCTACACCTTC

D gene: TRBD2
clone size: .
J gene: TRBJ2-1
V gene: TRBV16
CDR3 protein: CASSPGLAGGKFF
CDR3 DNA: TGTGCCAGCAGCCCCGGACTAGCGGGGGGGAAGTTCTTC

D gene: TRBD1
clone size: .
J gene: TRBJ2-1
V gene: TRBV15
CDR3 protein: CATSSRDRVLGEQFF
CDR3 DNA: TGTGCCACCAGCAGCCGGGACAGGGTGCTTGGTGAGCAGTTCTTC

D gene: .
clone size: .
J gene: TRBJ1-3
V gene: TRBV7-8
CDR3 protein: CASSPRGSHPVGNTIYF
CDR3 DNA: TGTGCCAGCAGCCCCCGAGGCAGCCACCCGGTTGGAAACACCATATATTTT

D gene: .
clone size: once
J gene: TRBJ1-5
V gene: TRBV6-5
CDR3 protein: CASSARTPSNQPQHF
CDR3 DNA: TGTGCCAGCAGCGCAAGGACACCTAGCAATCAGCCCCAGCATTTT

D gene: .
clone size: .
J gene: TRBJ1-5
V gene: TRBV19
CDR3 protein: CASSTVINQPQHF
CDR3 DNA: TGTGCCAGCTCGACAGTTATCAATCAGCCCCAGCATTTT

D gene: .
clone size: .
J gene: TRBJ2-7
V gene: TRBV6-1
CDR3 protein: CASSDRGPSYEQYF
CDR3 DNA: TGTGCCAGCAGTGACAGGGGCCCCTCCTACGAGCAGTACTTC

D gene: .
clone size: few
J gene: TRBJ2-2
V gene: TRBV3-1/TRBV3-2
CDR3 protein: CASSHGSTGELFF
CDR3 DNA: TGTGCCAGCAGCCATGGGAGCACCGGGGAGCTGTTTTTT

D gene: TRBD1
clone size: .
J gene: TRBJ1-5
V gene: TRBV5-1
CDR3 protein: CASSLIGDSLQPQHF
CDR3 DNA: TGCGCCAGCAGCTTGATAGGGGACAGTCTCCAGCCCCAGCATTTT

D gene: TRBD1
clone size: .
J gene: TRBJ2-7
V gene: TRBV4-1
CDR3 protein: CASSQDRGRVSSYEQYF
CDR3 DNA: TGCGCCAGCAGCCAAGATAGGGGGCGGGTGAGCTCCTACGAGCAGTACTTC

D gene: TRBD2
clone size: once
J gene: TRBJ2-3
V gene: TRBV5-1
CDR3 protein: CASSLGGGTDTQYF
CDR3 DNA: TGCGCCAGCAGTCTGGGAGGGGGCACAGATACGCAGTATTTT

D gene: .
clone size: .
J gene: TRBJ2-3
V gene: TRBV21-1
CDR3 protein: CASSSSGSADTQYF
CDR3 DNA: TGTGCCAGCAGCAGTAGCGGGAGCGCAGATACGCAGTATTTT

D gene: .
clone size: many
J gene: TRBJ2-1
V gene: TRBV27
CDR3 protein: CASSLTGAGRNEQFF
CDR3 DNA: TGTGCCAGCAGTTTAACGGGAGCCGGGAGAAATGAGCAGTTCTTC

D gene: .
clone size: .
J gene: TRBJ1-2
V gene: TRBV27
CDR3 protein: CASRREDYGYTF
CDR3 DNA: TGTGCCAGCAGGAGGGAAGACTATGGCTACACCTTC

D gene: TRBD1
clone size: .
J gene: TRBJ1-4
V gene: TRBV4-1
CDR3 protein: CASSRRQGTSMGTNEKLFF
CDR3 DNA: TGCGCCAGCAGCCGAAGACAGGGGACAAGTATGGGGACTAATGAAAAACTGTTTTTT

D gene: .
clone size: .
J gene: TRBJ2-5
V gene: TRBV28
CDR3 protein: CASRSPPGQETQYF
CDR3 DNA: TGTGCCAGCAGGTCGCCTCCTGGCCAGGAGACCCAGTACTTC

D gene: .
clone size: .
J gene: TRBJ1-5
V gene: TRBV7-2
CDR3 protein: CASSLVTGPRPQHF
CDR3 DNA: TGTGCCAGCAGCTTAGTAACAGGGCCCAGGCCCCAGCATTTT

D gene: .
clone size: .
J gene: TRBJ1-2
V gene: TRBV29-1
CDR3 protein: CSVDLGGATINGYTF
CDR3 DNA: TGCAGCGTTGATTTGGGAGGGGCTACCATTAATGGCTACACCTTC

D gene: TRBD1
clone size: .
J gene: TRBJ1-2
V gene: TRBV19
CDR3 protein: CASSGQLSNYGYTF
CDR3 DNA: TGTGCCAGTTCGGGACAGCTATCTAACTATGGCTACACCTTC

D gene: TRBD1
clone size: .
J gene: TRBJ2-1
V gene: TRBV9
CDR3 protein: CASSGGEDRAYNEQFF
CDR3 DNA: TGTGCCAGCAGCGGAGGAGAGGACAGGGCCTACAATGAGCAGTTCTTC

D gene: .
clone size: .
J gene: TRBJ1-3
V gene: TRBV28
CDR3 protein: CASSLIAASSGNTIYF
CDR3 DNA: TGTGCCAGCAGTTTAATAGCCGCGAGCTCTGGAAACACCATATATTTT

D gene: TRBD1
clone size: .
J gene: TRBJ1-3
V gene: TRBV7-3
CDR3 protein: CASSSTGGSGNTIYF
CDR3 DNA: TGTGCCAGCAGCTCTACAGGGGGATCTGGAAACACCATATATTTT

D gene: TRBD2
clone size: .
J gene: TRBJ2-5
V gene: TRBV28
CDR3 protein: CASSSGGNQYF
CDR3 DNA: TGTGCCAGCAGTTCCGGGGGGAATCAGTACTTC

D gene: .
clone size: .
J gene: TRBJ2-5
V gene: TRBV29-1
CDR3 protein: CSALLGRETQYF
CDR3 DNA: TGCAGCGCGCTCCTGGGGCGGGAGACCCAGTACTTC

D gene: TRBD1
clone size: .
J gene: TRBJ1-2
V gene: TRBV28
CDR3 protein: CASSLGTGGSGYTF
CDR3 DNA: TGTGCCAGCAGTTTAGGGACAGGGGGCTCTGGCTACACCTTC

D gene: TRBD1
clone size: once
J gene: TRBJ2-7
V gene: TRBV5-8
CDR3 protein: CASSRPGQGVTYEQYF
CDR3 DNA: TGTGCCAGCAGCCGCCCAGGACAGGGCGTGACCTACGAGCAGTACTTC

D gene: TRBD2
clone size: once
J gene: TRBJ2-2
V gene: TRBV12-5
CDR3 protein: CANPRDYRSGELFF
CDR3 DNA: TGTGCTAATCCCCGGGACTACCGTTCCGGGGAGCTGTTTTTT

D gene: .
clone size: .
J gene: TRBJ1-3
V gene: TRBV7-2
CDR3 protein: CASSLGPSSGNTIYF
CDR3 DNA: TGTGCCAGCAGCTTAGGTCCTTCCTCTGGAAACACCATATATTTT

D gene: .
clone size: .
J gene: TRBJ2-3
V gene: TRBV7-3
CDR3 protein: CASSLTRSDTQYF
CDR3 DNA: TGTGCCAGCAGCTTAACGCGGAGTGATACGCAGTATTTT

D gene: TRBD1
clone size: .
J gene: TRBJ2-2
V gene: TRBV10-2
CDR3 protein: CASSDRGQGGELFF
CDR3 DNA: TGCGCCAGCAGCGACAGGGGGCAGGGCGGGGAGCTGTTTTTT

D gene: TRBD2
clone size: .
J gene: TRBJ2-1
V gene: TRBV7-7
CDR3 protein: CASRAGGLASDEQFF
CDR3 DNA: TGTGCTAGCAGAGCGGGAGGACTAGCGTCCGATGAGCAGTTCTTC

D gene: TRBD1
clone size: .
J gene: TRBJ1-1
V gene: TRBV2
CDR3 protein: CASIRDRDTEAFF
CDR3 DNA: TGTGCCAGCATTCGGGACAGGGACACTGAAGCTTTCTTT

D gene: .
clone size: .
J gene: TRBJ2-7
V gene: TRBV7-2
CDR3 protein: CASSFGGPYEQYF
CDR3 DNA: TGTGCCAGCAGCTTCGGAGGGCCCTACGAGCAGTACTTC

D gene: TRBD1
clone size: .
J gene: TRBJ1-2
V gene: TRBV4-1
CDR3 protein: CASSAGTGVIYGYTF
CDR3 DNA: TGCGCCAGCAGCGCGGGGACAGGGGTTATATATGGCTACACCTTC

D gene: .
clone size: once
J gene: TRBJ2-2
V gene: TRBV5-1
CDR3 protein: CASSFRSTGELFF
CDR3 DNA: TGCGCCAGCAGCTTTCGTTCCACCGGGGAGCTGTTTTTT

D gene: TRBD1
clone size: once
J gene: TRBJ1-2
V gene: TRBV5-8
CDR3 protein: CASSFLTGGNYGYTF
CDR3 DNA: TGTGCCAGCAGCTTTTTAACAGGGGGAAACTATGGCTACACCTTC

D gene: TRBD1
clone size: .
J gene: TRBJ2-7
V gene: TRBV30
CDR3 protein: CAWRGDSGQGSHEQYF
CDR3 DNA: TGTGCCTGGAGAGGAGACTCGGGACAGGGTTCCCACGAGCAGTACTTC

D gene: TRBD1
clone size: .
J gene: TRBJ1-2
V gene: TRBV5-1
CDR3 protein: CASSLGDRAYGYTF
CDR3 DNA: TGCGCCAGCAGCTTGGGGGACAGGGCATATGGCTACACCTTC

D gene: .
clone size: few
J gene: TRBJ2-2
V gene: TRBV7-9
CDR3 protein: CASRVSDTGELFF
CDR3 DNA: TGTGCCAGCAGAGTGTCGGACACCGGGGAGCTGTTTTTT

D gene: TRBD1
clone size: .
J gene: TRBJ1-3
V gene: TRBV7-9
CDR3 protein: CASSLVQGTGNTIYF
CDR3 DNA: TGTGCCAGCAGCTTAGTACAGGGGACTGGAAACACCATATATTTT